This entry features one T cell receptor (beta chain) sequence. The sample belongs to a study of immune characterization of retroperitoneal liposarcoma. TCRdb fed the PCR reads into MiXCR, producing one record per CDR3 protein. Among approximately 10,000 distinct CDR3 sequences listed, roughly 35% were seen once. Germline CDR1 reads MNHNS; CDR2 reads SASEGT. The CDR3 length is 14 residues. Sequencing was performed on tumor tissue. The chain is built from TRBV6-1 and TRBJ2-1, with TRBD2 identical over 7 bases. Near its end, the DNA agrees better with TRBJ2-7, so the J call may be wrong. The sequence was obtained from a female donor with retroperitoneal liposarcoma. CDR3: CASSLFAGEMQQYF. The CDR3 region has the DNA TGTGCCAGCAGCCTCTTTGCGGGGGAAATGCAGCAGTACTTC.